Following are 18 T cell receptor beta chains from one sample sequenced in a study of human T cells and chemical hapten exposure. Time point meaning: pre-sensitization, week 0. As for treatment: therapeutic diphenylcyclopropenone sensitization with weekly scalp DPC. TCRdb redid the calling of the RACE reads with MiXCR, one entry per CDR3 protein. Of about 350,000 distinct CDR3 sequences in the sample, 5% to 6.5% were seen once. The sequencing here drew on whole blood, taken in connection with sensitization to the hapten diphenylcyclopropenone (DPC). The origin of the receptors is a woman younger than 30 with alopecia areata. Some clones in this sample may be carry-over from other donors' samples.

The chain uses TRBV2 and TRBJ2-1; the match to TRBD1 covers 9 bases. This CDR3 spans 15 amino acids. Per the germline V gene, CDR1 is SNHLY and CDR2 is FYNNEI. V shed 6 bases, J shed 5 bases, and the junction held 8 bases outside the gene matches. Here the CDR3 reads CASRVDRGNHNEQFF. CDR3 DNA: TGTGCCAGCAGAGTAGACAGGGGGAATCACAATGAGCAGTTCTTC.

The V call is TRBV24-1, the J call TRBJ2-2; the D call may be TRBD1 or TRBD2 (6 bases each). This CDR3 has 16 residues. The V and J ends lost 1 base and 1 base respectively, with 9 bases between them. In germline, CDR1 is KGHDR, CDR2 SFDVKD. The CDR3 DNA sequence: TGTGCCACCAGTGATTTAGGGGGGCAGAACACCGGGGAGCTGTTTTTT. Its protein is CATSDLGGQNTGELFF.

This clonotype was detected ten times or more. The chain has TRBV13 and TRBJ2-4, with D perhaps TRBD2 (5 bases). V gave up 5 bases and J gave up 3 bases, with 11 bases separating them. Germline V gene lookup returns CDR1 PRHDT and CDR2 FYEKMQ (reference sequence). CDR3 size: 14 residues. CDR3 protein: CASSQAVDKNIQYF. The CDR3 coding sequence is TGTGCCAGCAGCCAAGCGGTTGACAAAAACATTCAGTACTTC.

The genes are TRBV4-3 and TRBJ1-6; possibly TRBD1 for D (5 bases). Trimming pared 5 bases from V and 7 bases from J, leaving 15 bases between. This CDR3 comprises 15 residues. The germline V gene has CDR1 LGHNA and CDR2 YSLEER. The CDR3 DNA reads as TGCGCCAGCAGCAAGGTCCGGGGCCTAAATTCACCCCTCCACTTT. Amino acids: CASSKVRGLNSPLHF.

This clonotype was seen a handful of times. The rearrangement uses TRBV12-3 or TRBV12-4 and TRBJ2-2; the match to TRBD1 covers 8 bases. The CDR3 totals 15 residues. The trim removed 4 bases at V and 1 base at J, leaving 2 bases unmatched. This chain's CDR3 is CASSSGQGNTGELFF. CDR3 coding DNA: TGTGCCAGCAGTTCAGGACAGGGGAACACCGGGGAGCTGTTTTTT.

This clonotype was counted at least ten times. The V call is TRBV18, the J call TRBJ2-7; 8 bases line up with TRBD1. J gave up 4 bases and V 2 bases, and 7 bases lay outside the gene matches. The CDR3 extends over 15 amino acids. CDR1 is KGHSH and CDR2 is LQKENI in the germline V gene. In nucleotides, the CDR3 is TGTGCCAGCTCACCAAATTCAGGGGGCATGTACGAGCAGTACTTC. It codes for CASSPNSGGMYEQYF.

This clonotype has more than one count but fewer than ten. This rearrangement joins TRBV5-1 to TRBJ2-7; tentative D call: TRBD1 (5 bases). V was trimmed by 2 bases and J by 7 bases, leaving 10 bases between them. The CDR3 runs to 12 residues. Per the germline V gene, CDR1 is SGHRS and CDR2 is YFSETQ. CDR3: CASSFQGDEQYF. In DNA form, the CDR3 reads TGCGCCAGCAGCTTCCAGGGTGATGAGCAGTACTTC.

This clonotype was detected a few times. The chain uses TRBV4-3 and TRBJ2-3, with TRBD2 matching 10 bases. This CDR3 has 17 amino acids. Looked up from germline, CDR1 is LGHNA and CDR2 is YSLEER. V shed 0 bases, J shed 4 bases, and the junction held 7 bases outside the gene matches. The CDR3 coding sequence is TGCGCCAGCAGCCAAGATAGAGCGGGGGGGCCCTCAGATACGCAGTATTTT. Amino acid sequence: CASSQDRAGGPSDTQYF.

The rearrangement joins TRBV5-5 to TRBJ1-6; D is possibly TRBD1 (5 bases). V lost 1 base and J lost 5, with 7 bases in between. Germline values: CDR1 SGHKS, CDR2 YYEKEE (reference sequence). The length of the CDR3 is 14 residues. CDR3 nucleotide sequence: TGTGCCAGCAGCTTGCTGGGACATAATTCACCCCTCCACTTT. Its translation is CASSLLGHNSPLHF.

This clonotype has a count of ten or more. The gene calls are TRBV7-3 and TRBJ2-2; D remains unclear. The V gene lost 5 bases and the J gene lost 3 bases, with 13 bases spanning the gap. The CDR3 contains 15 residues. Germline-derived CDR1 and CDR2 are SGHTA and FQGTGA. The CDR3 region has the DNA TGTGCCAGCAGCCCTACCCCGTGGGACACCGGGGAGCTGTTTTTT. It translates to CASSPTPWDTGELFF.

This clonotype was seen ten or more times. The germline gene is not matched at one end of the junction; a read error may be the cause. The chain links TRBV29-1 to TRBJ2-1; D not certain. The CDR3 has 11 amino acids. CDR1 is SQVTM and CDR2 is ANQGSEA in the germline V gene. In DNA, the CDR3 is TGCAGCGTTGAAACCCCTCCCGAGCGGTTCTTC. It yields the protein CSVETPPERFF.

The chain has TRBV24-1 and TRBJ2-5; D unclear. CDR1 is KGHDR, CDR2 SFDVKD, per germline. The CDR3 contains 13 residues. The V and J ends lost 5 bases and 2 bases respectively, with 8 bases between them. The CDR3 loop is CATSAGFQETQYF. As DNA, the CDR3 is TGTGCCACCAGTGCGGGCTTTCAAGAGACCCAGTACTTC.

The chain joins TRBV6-5 to TRBJ1-1; D might be TRBD1 (6 bases). CDR1 and CDR2 from the germline V gene are MNHEY and SVGAGI. CDR3 size: 14 residues. V lost 4 bases and J lost 1, with 10 bases in between. DNA for the CDR3: TGTGCCAGCAGTTCGTTGACAGGGAACACTGAAGCTTTCTTT. It yields the protein CASSSLTGNTEAFF.

This clonotype was detected ten times or more. The chain uses TRBV4-2 and TRBJ2-2, with 7 bases aligning to TRBD2. From germline, CDR1 is LGHNA and CDR2 YNFKEQ. This CDR3 contains 19 residues. V dropped 3 bases and J dropped 4; count of bases not matched to a gene: 17. CDR3 in amino acids: CASSHHSPGEGRGTGELFF. The CDR3 nucleotides are TGTGCCAGCAGCCACCACAGCCCGGGGGAGGGGCGTGGCACCGGGGAGCTGTTTTTT.

V usage is TRBV27 and J usage is TRBJ1-2; no firm D call. Germline assignment: CDR1 MNHEY and CDR2 SMNVEV (reference sequence). The ends were cut back, 4 bases at V and 0 bases at J, with 9 bases in the middle. This CDR3 contains 14 residues. The CDR3 DNA reads TGTGCCAGCAGTTCGATTCCAGCTAACTATGGCTACACCTTC. Translating gives CASSSIPANYGYTF.

Ten or more counts support this clonotype. The rearrangement uses TRBV6-1 and TRBJ2-7, with D possibly matching TRBD1 (5 bases). V dropped 6 bases and J dropped 4 bases, with 16 bases sitting between them. The CDR3 contains 14 residues. Germline V CDR1 and CDR2: MNHNS, SASEGT. This chain's CDR3 is CASSWGPRVYEQYF. The CDR3 region has the DNA TGTGCCAGCAGCTGGGGCCCCAGGGTTTACGAGCAGTACTTC.

This clonotype occurred many times. The chain carries TRBV6-1 and TRBJ1-3, with D unresolved. Germline values: CDR1 MNHNS, CDR2 SASEGT. This CDR3 contains 12 residues. Trimming left V 2 bases short and J 8 bases short, with 7 bases between. The CDR3 spells CASSEFGYTIYF. Written as DNA, the CDR3 is TGTGCCAGCAGTGAATTTGGCTACACCATATATTTT.

In its sample, this clonotype was seen many times. The chain recombines TRBV4-3 with TRBJ2-7; D might be TRBD1 or TRBD2, each matching 5 bases. The CDR3 covers 15 residues. Looked up from germline, CDR1 is LGHNA and CDR2 is YSLEER. V shed 0 bases and J shed 5 bases, with 14 bases lying between them. Written as DNA, the CDR3 is TGCGCCAGCAGCCAAGATCGCAGTGGGGACGACGAGCAGTACTTC. Protein sequence: CASSQDRSGDDEQYF.